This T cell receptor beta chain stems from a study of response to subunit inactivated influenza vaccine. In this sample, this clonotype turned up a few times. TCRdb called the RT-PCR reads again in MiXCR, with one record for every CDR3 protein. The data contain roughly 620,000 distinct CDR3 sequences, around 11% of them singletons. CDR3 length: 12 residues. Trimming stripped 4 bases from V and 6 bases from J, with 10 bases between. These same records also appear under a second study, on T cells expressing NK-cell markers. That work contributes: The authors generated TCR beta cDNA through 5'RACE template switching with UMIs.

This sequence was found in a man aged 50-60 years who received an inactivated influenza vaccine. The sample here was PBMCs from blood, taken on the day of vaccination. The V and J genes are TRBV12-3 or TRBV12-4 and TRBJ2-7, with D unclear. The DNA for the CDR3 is TGTGCCAGCAGTTCCGACACTGGCGAGCAGTACTTC. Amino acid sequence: CASSSDTGEQYF.